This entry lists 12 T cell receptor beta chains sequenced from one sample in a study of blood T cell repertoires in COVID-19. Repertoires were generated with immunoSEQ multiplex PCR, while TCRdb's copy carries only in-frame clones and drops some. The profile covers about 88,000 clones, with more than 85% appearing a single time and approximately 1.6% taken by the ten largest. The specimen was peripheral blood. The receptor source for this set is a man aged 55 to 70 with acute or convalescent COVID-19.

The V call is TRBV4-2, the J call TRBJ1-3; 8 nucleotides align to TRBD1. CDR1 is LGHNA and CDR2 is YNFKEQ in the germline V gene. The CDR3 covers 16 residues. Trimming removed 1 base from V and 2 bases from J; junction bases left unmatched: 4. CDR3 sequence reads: CASSQGGTGAGNTIYF. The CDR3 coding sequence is TGTGCCAGCAGCCAAGGCGGGACAGGCGCTGGAAACACCATATATTTT.

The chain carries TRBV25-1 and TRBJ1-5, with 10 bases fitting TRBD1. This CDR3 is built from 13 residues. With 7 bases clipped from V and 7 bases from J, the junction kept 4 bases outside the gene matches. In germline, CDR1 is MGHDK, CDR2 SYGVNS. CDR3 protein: CASKGTGAQPQHF. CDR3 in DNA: TGTGCCAGCAAGGGGACAGGGGCCCAGCCCCAGCATTTT. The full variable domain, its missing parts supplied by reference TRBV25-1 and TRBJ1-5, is EADIYQTPRYLVIGTGKKITLECSQTMGHDKMYWYQQDPGMELHLIHYSYGVNSTEKGDLSSESTVSRIRTEHFPLTLESARPSHTSQYLCASKGTGAQPQHFGDGTRLSIL.

CDR3 nucleotide sequence: TGTGCCAGCAGTGAGGGCAGGGGGCTCAGGGGCAATCAGCCCCAGCATTTT. It codes for CASSEGRGLRGNQPQHF. This rearrangement joins TRBV2 to TRBJ1-5; 8 positions match TRBD1. CDR1 and CDR2 from the germline V gene are SNHLY and FYNNEI. The junction had 9 bases not matched to a gene; V was cut back by 3 bases and J by 2 bases. The CDR3 length is 17 residues.

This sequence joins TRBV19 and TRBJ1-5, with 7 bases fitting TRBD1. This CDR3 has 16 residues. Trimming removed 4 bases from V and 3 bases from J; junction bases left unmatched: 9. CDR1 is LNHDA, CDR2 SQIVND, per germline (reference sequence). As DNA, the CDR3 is TGTGCCAGTAGTACCCTGTGGACAGGTTACAATCAGCCCCAGCATTTT. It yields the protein CASSTLWTGYNQPQHF.

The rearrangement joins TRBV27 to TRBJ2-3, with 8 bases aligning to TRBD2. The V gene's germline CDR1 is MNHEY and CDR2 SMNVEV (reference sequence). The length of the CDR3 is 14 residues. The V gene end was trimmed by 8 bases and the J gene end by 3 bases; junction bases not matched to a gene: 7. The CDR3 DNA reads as TGTGCCAGCGGCGCTTCTAGCGGGACAGATACGCAGTATTTT. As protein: CASGASSGTDTQYF.

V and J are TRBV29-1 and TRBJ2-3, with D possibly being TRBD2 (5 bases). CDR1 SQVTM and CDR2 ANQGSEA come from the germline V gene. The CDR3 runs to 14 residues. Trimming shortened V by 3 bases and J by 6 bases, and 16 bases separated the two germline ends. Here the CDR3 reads CSVDTPPGVDTQYF. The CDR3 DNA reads TGCAGCGTTGATACTCCCCCCGGGGTGGATACGCAGTATTTT.

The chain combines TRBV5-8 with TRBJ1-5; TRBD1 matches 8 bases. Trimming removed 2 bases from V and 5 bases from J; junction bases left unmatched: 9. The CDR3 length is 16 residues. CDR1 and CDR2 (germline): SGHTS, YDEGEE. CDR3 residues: CASSLDATGAYQPQHF. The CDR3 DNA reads TGTGCCAGCAGCTTAGACGCGACAGGGGCATATCAGCCCCAGCATTTT.

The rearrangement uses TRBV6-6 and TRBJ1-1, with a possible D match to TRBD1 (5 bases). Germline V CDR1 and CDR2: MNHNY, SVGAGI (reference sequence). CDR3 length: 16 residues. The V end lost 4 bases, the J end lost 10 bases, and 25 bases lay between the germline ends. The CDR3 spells CASSSGIISDRGRAFF. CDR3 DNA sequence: TGTGCCAGCAGTTCAGGGATTATATCCGACAGAGGAAGAGCTTTCTTT.

In DNA form, the CDR3 reads TGTGCCAGAAGCTTGGACAGGCGGCCCACCGGGGAGCTGTTTTTT. This translates into CARSLDRRPTGELFF. The gene calls are TRBV5-3 and TRBJ2-2; maybe TRBD1 (5 bases). TRBV5-3 qualifies as an ORF whose function is uncertain. This CDR3 has 15 residues. Deletions cut 0 bases from V and 4 bases from J, with 10 bases between.

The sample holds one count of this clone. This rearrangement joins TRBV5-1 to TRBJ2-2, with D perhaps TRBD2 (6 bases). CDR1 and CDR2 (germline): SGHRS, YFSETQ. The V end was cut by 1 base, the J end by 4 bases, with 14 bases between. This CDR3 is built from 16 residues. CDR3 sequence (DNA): TGCGCCAGCAGCTTGCGAGAGGGAGGAGGCACCGGGGAGCTGTTTTTT. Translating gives CASSLREGGGTGELFF.

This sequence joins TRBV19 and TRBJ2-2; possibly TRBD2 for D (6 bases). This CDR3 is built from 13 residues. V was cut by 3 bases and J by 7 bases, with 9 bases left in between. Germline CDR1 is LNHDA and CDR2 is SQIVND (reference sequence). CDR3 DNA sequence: TGTGCCAGTAGTATCGGGCGGGGCGGGGAGCTGTTTTTT. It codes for CASSIGRGGELFF.

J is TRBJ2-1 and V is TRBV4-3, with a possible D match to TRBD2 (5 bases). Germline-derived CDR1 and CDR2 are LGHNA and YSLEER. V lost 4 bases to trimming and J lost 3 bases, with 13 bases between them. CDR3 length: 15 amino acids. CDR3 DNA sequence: TGCGCCAGCAGCCTCGACGAGGACTTCTACAATGAGCAGTTCTTC. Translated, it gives CASSLDEDFYNEQFF.